This TCR beta chain was profiled in a study of T-cell memory formation after mild COVID-19. TCRdb called the 5' RACE reads again in MiXCR, with one record for every CDR3 protein. The data hold 200,000 to 300,000 distinct CDR3 sequences, with approximately 15% observed a single time. This clonotype was seen more than once but under ten times. The receptor's source is a man aged 18 to 30 who had mild COVID-19 (a few samples of this study predate the infection). Cell type and time point are not known. Material for sequencing was PBMCs or a T cell subset sorted from them (not recorded which).

CDR3 sequence: CASSFPRTTTNYGYTF. The CDR3 nucleotides read TGTGCCAGCAGCTTCCCCCGAACGACTACTAACTATGGCTACACCTTC. The chain employs TRBV7-2 and TRBJ1-2, with D unresolved. CDR1 is SGHTA, CDR2 FQGNSA, per germline. The V gene lost 3 bases and the J gene lost 0 bases, with 14 bases spanning the gap. This CDR3 is 16 amino acids long.